A single sample is the source of the 32 T cell receptor beta chains below, sequenced in a study of glioma-infiltrating T cells. TCR alpha and beta CDR3 regions were amplified from RNA using iRepertoire nested multiplex PCR. MiXCR, run by TCRdb on the multiplex PCR reads, gives a single entry per CDR3 protein. Found here are fewer than 250,000 distinct CDR3 sequences, 25% to 35% of them singletons; the top ten hold roughly 21%. The sample comprised glioma tissue, nonneoplastic brain tissue, or PBMCs (not recorded which). These TCRs come from a human donor with low-grade glioma or glioblastoma, undergoing nonglioma brain surgery, or in good health (not recorded which).

At least ten counts were recorded for this clonotype. The chain is built from TRBV5-4 and TRBJ2-7; 10 bases are a match to TRBD2. The germline V gene encodes CDR1 SGHNT and CDR2 YYREEE (reference sequence). The CDR3 contains 14 residues. The V segment lost 1 base and the J segment 3 bases; nucleotides outside the gene matches: 1. CDR3 bases: TGTGCCAGCAGCTTGCGGACTAGCGGCTACGAGCAGTACTTC. Translated, it gives CASSLRTSGYEQYF.

This clonotype has at least ten counts. The chain combines TRBV6-6 with TRBJ2-7; perhaps D is TRBD1 or TRBD2 (5 bases each). The ends were cut back, 2 bases at V and 0 bases at J, with 11 bases in the middle. Germline values: CDR1 MNHNY, CDR2 SVGAGI (reference sequence). The CDR3 has 15 residues. The CDR3 sequence is CASSYPRGNSYEQYF. CDR3 bases: TGTGCCAGCAGTTACCCACGGGGCAACTCCTACGAGCAGTACTTC.

J is TRBJ2-3 and V is TRBV18; a weak D match, TRBD1 (5 bases). Judging by the DNA end, TRBJ1-5 fits better; the J call may be wrong. Germline-derived CDR1 and CDR2 are KGHSH and LQKENI. The CDR3 length is 16 residues. This CDR3 reads CASSLNEAQGPDTQHF. The DNA of the CDR3 is TGTGCCAGCTCACTGAATGAGGCCCAGGGTCCAGATACGCAGCATTTT.

A few counts support this clonotype. This may stem from a read error, because a much larger clone lies one nucleotide away. Here the CDR3 DNA reads TGTGCCAGTAGTATCCGGGAAGGCAATTCACACCTCCACTTT. It is translated as CASSIREGNSHLHF. The V and J genes are TRBV19 and TRBJ1-6; the D is unclear. The CDR3 runs 14 residues. CDR1 and CDR2 from the germline V gene are LNHDA and SQIVND (reference sequence). The whole variable domain, remainder taken from reference TRBV19 and TRBJ1-6, is DGGITQSPKYLFRKEGQNVTLSCEQNLNHDAMYWYRQDPGQGLRLIYYSQIVNDFQKGDIAEGYSVSREKKESFPLTVTSAQKNPTAFYLCASSIREGNSHLHFGNGTRLTVT.

This clonotype was seen only a few times. The rearrangement uses TRBV12-3 or TRBV12-4 and TRBJ2-1; 10 bases align to TRBD2. With V trimmed by 6 bases and J by 6 bases, 14 bases remained unmatched. The CDR3 length is 17 residues. CDR3 sequence (DNA): TGTGCCAGCAGCAACCGACTAGCGGGTTCCGGGGGCAATGAGCAGTTCTTC. Translating it yields CASSNRLAGSGGNEQFF.

The table lists this clonotype with many counts. The rearrangement joins TRBV7-2 to TRBJ1-5; D gene uncertain. This CDR3 region has 14 residues. The germline V and J ends were trimmed by 5 bases and 1 base, with 9 bases remaining between them. CDR1 is SGHTA and CDR2 is FQGNSA in the germline V gene. The CDR3 protein is CASSGSSSNQPQHF. CDR3 DNA: TGTGCCAGCAGCGGATCCTCGAGCAATCAGCCCCAGCATTTT.

This clonotype came up many times. The J gene is TRBJ1-5, the V gene TRBV4-1; D is possibly TRBD1 (6 bases). Looked up from germline, CDR1 is MGHRA and CDR2 is YSYEKL. Trimming pared 0 bases from V and 5 bases from J, leaving 17 bases between. There are 17 residues in the CDR3. Written as DNA, the CDR3 is TGCGCCAGCAGCCAAGATGGGGGGCGGAGGTCCGATCAGCCCCAGCATTTT. It specifies CASSQDGGRRSDQPQHF.

J is TRBJ2-1 and V is TRBV29-1, with 8 positions matching TRBD1. V gave up 7 bases and J gave up 4 bases; unmatched junction bases: 21. The CDR3 is 18 amino acids. CDR1 SQVTM and CDR2 ANQGSEA come from the germline V gene. The DNA for the CDR3 is TGCAGCGCTATGAAAAGGGGACAGGAACCATCGGAATACAATGAGCAGTTCTTC. Residues: CSAMKRGQEPSEYNEQFF.

This clonotype was seen a handful of times. V is TRBV11-2 and J is TRBJ2-7; no clear D. Between the trimmed V and J ends, which lost 5 bases and 5 bases, there was a span of 16 bases. This CDR3 spans 14 amino acids. Germline V lookup: CDR1 SGHAT, CDR2 FQNNGV. The CDR3 reads CASSIQVPAHEQYF. The CDR3 nucleotides are TGTGCCAGCAGCATTCAGGTCCCCGCCCACGAGCAGTACTTC.

CDR3 nucleotide sequence: TGTGCCAGCAAAAGACAGGGCGGCAATGAGCAGTTCTTC. It yields the protein CASKRQGGNEQFF. V and J are TRBV6-5 and TRBJ2-1; the match to TRBD1 covers 7 bases. J was trimmed by 6 bases and V by 7 bases; bases with no gene match: 6. This CDR3 spans 13 amino acids. Per germline, CDR1 MNHEY and CDR2 SVGAGI.

The chain uses TRBV2 and TRBJ2-1, with TRBD2 matching over 12 bases. The length of the CDR3 is 12 residues. Trimming cost V 6 bases and J 9 bases; bases outside gene matches: 0. Germline assignment: CDR1 SNHLY and CDR2 FYNNEI. The CDR3 DNA follows: TGTGCCAGCAGGGGACTAGCGGGTGAGCAGTTCTTC. This codes for CASRGLAGEQFF. Full variable domain (missing parts from reference TRBV2 and TRBJ2-1): EPEVTQTPSHQVTQMGQEVILRCVPISNHLYFYWYRQILGQKVEFLVSFYNNEISEKSEIFDDQFSVERPDGSNFTLKIRSTKLEDSAMYFCASRGLAGEQFFGPGTRLTVL.

This clonotype was picked up many times. The chain recombines TRBV12-3 or TRBV12-4 with TRBJ1-1, with 9 bases fitting TRBD1. Trimming removed 6 bases from V and 5 bases from J; junction bases left unmatched: 7. The CDR3 runs 14 residues. The CDR3 region has the DNA TGTGCCAGCAGGCTACAGGGGGCGGGAACTGAAGCTTTCTTT. It codes for CASRLQGAGTEAFF.

In regard to this clonotype: A much larger clone lies one base from this, so it may be a read error. The chain combines TRBV10-3 with TRBJ1-3; 7 bases are a match to TRBD1. Germline CDR1 reads ENHRY; CDR2 reads SYGVKD. This CDR3 has 14 amino acids. J lost 4 bases, V lost 6 bases, and 6 bases had no gene match. CDR3: CAIRWDSQGNTIYF. The DNA for the CDR3 is TGTGCCATCAGATGGGACAGTCAAGGAAACACCATATATTTT.

In this sample, this clonotype turned up many times. V gene TRBV20-1 combines with J gene TRBJ2-6; 8 bases agree with TRBD1. Trimming removed 0 bases from V and 4 bases from J; junction bases left unmatched: 5. CDR1 is DFQATT and CDR2 is SNEGSKA in the germline V gene (reference sequence). This CDR3 contains 16 residues. This CDR3 is CSARDRGLPGANVLTF. The CDR3 region has the DNA TGCAGTGCTAGAGACAGGGGGCTACCCGGGGCCAACGTCCTGACTTTC.

The table lists this clonotype with a few counts. The chain employs TRBV5-1 and TRBJ2-3; 8 bases map to TRBD2. Trimming cost V 0 bases and J 6 bases; bases outside gene matches: 9. This CDR3 is 16 amino acids long. Germline CDR1 reads SGHRS; CDR2 reads YFSETQ. This CDR3 reads CASSLEVGAGADTQYF. CDR3 in DNA: TGCGCCAGCAGCTTGGAGGTAGGAGCGGGAGCGGATACGCAGTATTTT.

This clonotype was observed at least ten times. This sequence joins TRBV24-1 and TRBJ2-3; D unclear. V lost 1 base, J lost 8 bases, and 9 bases lay in between. Germline CDR1 KGHDR, CDR2 SFDVKD. The CDR3 loop spans 13 amino acids. CDR3 amino acids: CATSDLTWGTQYF. CDR3 nucleotide sequence: TGTGCCACCAGTGATTTAACTTGGGGTACGCAGTATTTT.

This clonotype was seen ten or more times. This chain uses TRBV28 with TRBJ2-5; D remains unclear. CDR3 length: 12 amino acids. Germline V gene lookup returns CDR1 MDHEN and CDR2 SYDVKM. Trimming removed 7 bases from V and 5 bases from J, with 11 bases in between. CDR3 DNA sequence: TGTGCCAGCAATCGCGAATATGAGACCCAGTACTTC. Translation gives CASNREYETQYF. Full variable domain (outside the CDR3, taken from reference TRBV28 and TRBJ2-5): DVKVTQSSRYLVKRTGEKVFLECVQDMDHENMFWYRQDPGLGLRLIYFSYDVKMKEKGDIPEGYSVSREKKERFSLILESASTNQTSMYLCASNREYETQYFGPGTRLLVL.

This clonotype was seen a handful of times. This rearrangement joins TRBV5-1 to TRBJ2-7; 7 bases align to TRBD1. V dropped 4 bases and J dropped 3; count of bases not matched to a gene: 10. The germline CDR1 and CDR2 sequences are SGHRS and YFSETQ. The CDR3 is made up of 15 amino acids. CDR3 nucleotide sequence: TGCGCCAGCAGCGTACAGGGGAGTCAGGGCTACGAGCAGTACTTC. It is translated as CASSVQGSQGYEQYF.

Of note for this clonotype: This may come from a read error, since a much larger clone is one base off. The rearrangement uses TRBV12-3 or TRBV12-4 and TRBJ2-7, with 11 bases lining up with TRBD2. The length of the CDR3 is 14 residues. The CDR3 bases are TGTGCCAGCAGCCGAGGGACTAGCGGCTACGAGCAGCACTTC. It encodes CASSRGTSGYEQHF.

This clonotype appeared many times. The chain combines TRBV7-9 with TRBJ1-2, with a possible D match to TRBD1 (5 bases). Trimming pared 1 base from V and 0 bases from J, leaving 12 bases between. The CDR3 runs 16 residues. Germline V CDR1 and CDR2: SEHNR, FQNEAQ (reference sequence). CDR3 region: CASSLVPGTPNYGYTF. DNA of the CDR3: TGTGCCAGCAGCTTAGTACCGGGGACCCCTAACTATGGCTACACCTTC.

The table lists this clonotype with a few counts. The chain uses TRBV4-3 and TRBJ2-2, with D perhaps TRBD2 (5 bases). The CDR3 runs 14 residues. V dropped 4 bases and J dropped 4 bases, with 10 bases sitting between them. Per germline, CDR1 LGHNA and CDR2 YSLEER. CDR3 loop: CASSPTRGTGELFF. The CDR3 nucleotides are TGCGCCAGCAGCCCAACTAGAGGCACCGGGGAGCTGTTTTTT.

This chain links TRBV29-1 with TRBJ2-3; D is uncertain. Germline V gene sequence: CDR1 SQVTM, CDR2 ANQGSEA. The V end lost 7 bases, the J end lost 2 bases, and 16 bases lay between the germline ends. The CDR3 length is 14 residues. The CDR3 region is CSARARPITDTQYF. DNA for the CDR3: TGCAGCGCTCGGGCCCGACCAATCACAGATACGCAGTATTTT.

This clonotype was seen ten or more times. The V call is TRBV19, the J call TRBJ1-1; possibly TRBD1 for D (5 bases). Trimming pared 5 bases from V and 4 bases from J, leaving 17 bases between. The germline gives CDR1 LNHDA, CDR2 SQIVND (reference sequence). This CDR3 region has 15 residues. The CDR3 spells CASSPRGDQGTEAFF. CDR3 bases: TGTGCCAGTAGTCCACGGGGGGATCAGGGCACTGAAGCTTTCTTT.

This clonotype was found a few times. The chain has TRBV7-3 and TRBJ2-1; 7 bases line up with TRBD2. The V and J ends lost 2 bases and 8 bases, in that order; junction bases with no gene match: 6. The length of the CDR3 is 14 residues. Germline lookup yields CDR1 SGHTA and CDR2 FQGTGA. The CDR3 spells CASSLGGSLDEQFF. The DNA for the CDR3 is TGTGCCAGCAGCTTAGGCGGGAGTCTCGATGAGCAGTTCTTC. Supplemented by reference TRBV7-3 and TRBJ2-1, the full variable domain reads GAGVSQTPSNKVTEKGKYVELRCDPISGHTALYWYRQSLGQGPEFLIYFQGTGAADDSGLPNDRFFAVRPEGSVSTLKIQRTERGDSAVYLCASSLGGSLDEQFFGPGTRLTVL.

In this sample, this clonotype turned up many times. The CDR3 DNA follows: TGTGCCAGCAGAATTAGCGGGGGGACCTACAATGAGCAGTTCTTC. Protein product: CASRISGGTYNEQFF. This rearrangement joins TRBV27 to TRBJ2-1, with 10 bases aligning to TRBD2. This CDR3 is 15 amino acids long. CDR1 and CDR2 (germline): MNHEY, SMNVEV (reference sequence). Trimming cost V 6 bases and J 2 bases; bases outside gene matches: 4.

On this clonotype: One base away lies a much larger clone, so this may be a sequencing read error. The J gene is TRBJ2-1, the V gene TRBV4-1; the D call may be TRBD1 or TRBD2 (5 bases each). V lost 5 bases and J lost 10, with 18 bases in between. CDR3 size: 14 residues. Germline CDR1 reads MGHRA; CDR2 reads YSYEKL. CDR3 region: CASSSGTEAYEQFF. The DNA for the CDR3 is TGCGCCAGCAGCTCCGGGACCGAGGCCTACGAGCAGTTCTTC.

Notes on this clonotype: A much more abundant neighbour one base away suggests this may be a read error. This chain uses TRBV5-1 with TRBJ1-1; D is possibly TRBD1 (6 bases). Germline-derived CDR1 and CDR2 are SGHRS and YFSETQ. CDR3 length equals 14 residues. CDR3 sequence reads: CASSLDGGGTEALF. In DNA form, the CDR3 reads TGCGCCAGCAGCTTGGACGGGGGCGGTACTGAAGCTCTCTTT. The variable domain in full, with the rest retrieved from reference TRBV5-1 and TRBJ1-1, is KAGVTQTPRYLIKTRGQQVTLSCSPISGHRSVSWYQQTPGQGLQFLFEYFSETQRNKGNFPGRFSGRQFSNSRSEMNVSTLELGDSALYLCASSLDGGGTEALFGQGTRLTVV.

V and J are TRBV18 and TRBJ2-1; 13 bases fit TRBD2. V gave up 3 bases and J gave up 9 bases; unmatched junction bases: 8. CDR3 length equals 16 residues. Germline CDR1 KGHSH, CDR2 LQKENI. DNA for the CDR3: TGTGCCAGCTCACCCCTAGGACTAGCGGGAGTCGGTGAGCAGTTCTTC. It encodes CASSPLGLAGVGEQFF.

In its sample, this clonotype was seen many times. The chain carries TRBV7-2 and TRBJ2-1, with D uncertain. V was cut by 5 bases and J by 5 bases, with 16 bases left in between. The CDR3 contains 15 residues. Germline lookup yields CDR1 SGHTA and CDR2 FQGNSA. CDR3 nucleotide sequence: TGTGCCAGCAGCCTCCGGGCCTCAGGCCACAATGAGCAGTTCTTC. Protein: CASSLRASGHNEQFF.

This clonotype was observed at least ten times. This rearrangement joins TRBV27 to TRBJ2-7; no firm D call. Germline loops: CDR1 MNHEY, CDR2 SMNVEV (reference sequence). Between the trimmed V and J ends, which lost 5 bases and 5 bases, there was a span of 19 bases. The CDR3 runs 15 residues. CDR3 amino acids: CASSHPARSSHEQYF. In DNA, the CDR3 is TGTGCCAGCAGTCACCCCGCTAGGTCGTCCCACGAGCAGTACTTC.

This clonotype was seen ten or more times. The rearrangement joins TRBV28 to TRBJ2-4; a weak D match, TRBD1 (5 bases). This CDR3 is 14 amino acids long. CDR1 MDHEN and CDR2 SYDVKM come from the germline V gene. V lost 4 bases to trimming and J lost 2 bases, with 9 bases between them. DNA for the CDR3: TGTGCCAGCAGTTCCCAGGGTACCAAAAACATTCAGTACTTC. It specifies CASSSQGTKNIQYF.

This clonotype was detected a few times. This chain links TRBV11-1 with TRBJ2-1, with 7 bases identical to TRBD2. CDR1 and CDR2 from the germline V gene are SGHAT and FQDESV (reference sequence). V trimming: 5 bases; J trimming: 5 bases; junction bases outside the gene matches: 15. The CDR3 loop spans 17 amino acids. DNA of the CDR3: TGTGCCAGCAGCCCCCTGGGGAGGGCGATGAGGGACAATGAGCAGTTCTTC. Translated: CASSPLGRAMRDNEQFF.